A selection of T cell receptor beta chains follows, all from one sample in a study of T cells after yellow fever vaccination. TCRdb redid the calling of the 5' RACE reads with MiXCR, one entry per CDR3 protein. The table records 300,000 or so distinct CDR3 sequences, around 3.9% of them present only once. The material was PBMCs, obtained 5 days after the yellow fever booster vaccination. These receptors all come from a man aged 18-30 years who received the YFV17D yellow fever vaccine. Each CDR3 is given without its conserved first and last residue. Fields, in order: J gene, V gene, CDR3 protein.

>TRBJ1-4|TRBV7-6
ASSLTGNEKLF
>TRBJ1-2|TRBV20-1
SARGTEGYT
>TRBJ2-5|TRBV7-7
ASSLAGGVTQY
>TRBJ2-5|TRBV4-1
ASSPLAGRETQY
>TRBJ2-5|TRBV11-2
ASSGQGGSETQY
>TRBJ2-5|TRBV7-3
ASSSSGLAGETQY
>TRBJ2-5|TRBV6-5
ASSYRAGETQY
>TRBJ2-3|TRBV12-3/TRBV12-4
ASSLGGSFADTQY
>TRBJ2-5|TRBV19
ASSTYLQGNEETQY
>TRBJ2-3|TRBV10-3
AITDGSSDTQY
>TRBJ1-4|TRBV5-4
ASSTSGQYNEKLF
>TRBJ1-4|TRBV6-6
ASSPRMGATNEKLF
>TRBJ2-3|TRBV20-1
SAPGRDLGTDTQY
>TRBJ1-3|TRBV2
ASTIDGHSGNTIY
>TRBJ2-3|TRBV5-1
ASSDDRGADTQY
>TRBJ2-1|TRBV6-2/TRBV6-3
ASRTRVGQSYNEQF
>TRBJ2-7|TRBV7-6
ASSLRPPTGTASYEQY
>TRBJ1-4|TRBV7-9
AVRGATNEKLF
>TRBJ2-5|TRBV20-1
SASGDRGSPETQY
>TRBJ2-5|TRBV12-3/TRBV12-4
ASSKQETQY
>TRBJ2-3|TRBV5-4
ASRRDRESDTQY
>TRBJ2-2|TRBV5-1
ASSPRTDTGELF
>TRBJ2-1|TRBV5-1
ASSLTASRYNEQF
>TRBJ2-1|TRBV27
ASSPIALAGGPGEQF
>TRBJ1-2|TRBV6-5
ASSYSGPPYGYT
>TRBJ1-2|TRBV27
ASSLGVRGYGYT
>TRBJ2-5|TRBV5-5
ASTLGPSQTQY